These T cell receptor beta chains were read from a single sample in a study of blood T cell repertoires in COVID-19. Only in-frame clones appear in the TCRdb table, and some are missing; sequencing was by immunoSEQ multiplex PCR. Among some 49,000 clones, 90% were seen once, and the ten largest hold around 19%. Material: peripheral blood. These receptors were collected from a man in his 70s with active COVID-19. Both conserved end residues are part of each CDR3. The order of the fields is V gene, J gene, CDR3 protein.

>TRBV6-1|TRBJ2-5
CASSEAGSQYF
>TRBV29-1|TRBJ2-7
CSVGRDSFSYEQYF
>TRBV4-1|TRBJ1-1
CASSQPTGGTEAFF
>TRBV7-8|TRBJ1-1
CASSLHRQNEAFF
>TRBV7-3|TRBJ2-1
CASSLTGLAGGEQFF
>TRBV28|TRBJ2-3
CASSPLGLAGDTQYF
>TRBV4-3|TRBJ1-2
CASSREARAFYGYTF
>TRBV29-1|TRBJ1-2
CSVDRTGGNYGYTF
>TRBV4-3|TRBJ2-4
CASSGQRTIAKNIQYF
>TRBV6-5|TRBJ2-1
CASSYVGGEQFF
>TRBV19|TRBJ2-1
CASSINRVSEQFF
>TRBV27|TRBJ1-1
CASSFNRAGEAFF
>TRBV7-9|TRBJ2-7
CASSLTQGSVLEQYF
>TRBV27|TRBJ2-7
CASSNTIQGLAYEQYF
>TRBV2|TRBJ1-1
CASSYNREAAFF
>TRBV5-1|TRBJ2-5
CASSLSGGFQETQYF
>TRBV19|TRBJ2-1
CASRDGTSGSLQQFF
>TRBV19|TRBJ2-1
CASSSYQTGSSYNEQFF
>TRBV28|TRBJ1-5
CASRSHRGNQPQHF
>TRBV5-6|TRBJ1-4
CASSLLGAGFEKLFF
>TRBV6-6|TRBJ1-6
CASSKDRGSPLHF
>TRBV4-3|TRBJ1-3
CASSLQQGTGNTIYF
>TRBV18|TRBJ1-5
CASSPLTEKQPQHF
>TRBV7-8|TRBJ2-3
CASSPGRGQSDTQYF
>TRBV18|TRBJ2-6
CASSPPGTGPGANVLTF
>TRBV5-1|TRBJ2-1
CASSLTSGSYNEQFF